The sequence of this T cell receptor beta chain was determined in a study of a mutant IDH1 vaccine in newly diagnosed glioma (dated by TCRdb to the early 2020s). Concerning the study at large: Of the roughly 30 treated patients, about 62% were male and approximately 38% were female, and a mean age of 40.4 years was recorded. Prior to enrollment, standard therapy consisting of radiotherapy alone, temozolomide alone, or radiochemotherapy with temozolomide had been administered to patients, with the combination being received by most patients. Peripheral blood was drawn at six visits: V03 (baseline), V05, V07, V10, V12 and V13. For exploratory analyses, longitudinal TCRB deep sequencing was carried out in about two dozen treated patients wherever samples were available. General study outcomes and caveats: No apparent relationship was observed between pseudoprogression and alterations in the top peripheral T cell clonotypes detected by TCRB sequencing. Immune responses induced by the vaccine were seen in approximately 93% of patients across multiple MHC alleles. Selection of PBMC samples for TCRB deep sequencing was based on availability. According to the authors, sample limitations meant that analyses of patient blood samples could not be reproduced.

Based on the germline V gene, the CDR1 and CDR2 sequences are ENHRY and SYGVKD. Spanning cysteine to phenylalanine, the CDR3 consists of 16 amino acids. The DNA shown is the 48-base CDR3, in frame from base 1. V is clipped by 7 bases and J by 5 bases, and the sequence between their germline boundaries is 23 bases long. The library came from the immunoSEQ multiplex PCR assay. Rearranged TCR beta chain sequences were amplified with the hsTCRB Kit following the manufacturer's protocol. Sequencing of TCRB libraries was carried out on an Illumina MiSeq. From the authors' description of their analysis: Demultiplexing, trimming and gene mapping were performed with the kit vendor's proprietary platform. Drawn from immuneACCESS, this table holds only the in-frame rearrangements with V and J called that TCRdb kept. Clones are partly lost; checked studies trace under half to an unresolved V gene and leave the rest unexplained. V and J calls and clone size are given by that table; D and trimming were obtained from the DNA. This sample holds roughly 35,000 clones; approximately 90% were observed only once. The ten largest account for 4% to 5.5% of the sample.

Turning to this clone: Its antigen is still unknown. Per-base qualities were not stored, and no clone one base away is much larger.

The meaning of the sample's time point label: baseline, week 1 (first vaccination visit). What this sample's treatment or condition label stands for: pre-vaccination baseline after standard-of-care therapy. Donors had newly diagnosed WHO grade 3 or 4 IDH1-mutant astrocytomas with loss of nuclear ATRX. The samples were drawn from NOA16, a multicentre, single-arm, open-label phase I trial in Germany that tested a mutant IDH1 peptide vaccine in humans for the first time. For immunogenicity testing, the blood drawn at visit V03 was used as the baseline sample. The DNeasy Blood and Tissue Kit was used to extract genomic DNA from EDTA blood for TCRB sequencing.

The clonotype was recovered from a woman aged 40 to 55 with glioma. The material sequenced was PBMCs, taken from a glioma patient treated with radiotherapy, temozolomide or both. The chain couples TRBV10-3 to TRBJ2-5; perhaps TRBD2 is the D gene, with 6 bases matching. CDR3 loop: CAIMGWQEGEVETQYF. The sequenced DNA: TGTGCCATCATGGGGTGGCAGGAGGGTGAGGTGGAGACCCAGTACTTC.